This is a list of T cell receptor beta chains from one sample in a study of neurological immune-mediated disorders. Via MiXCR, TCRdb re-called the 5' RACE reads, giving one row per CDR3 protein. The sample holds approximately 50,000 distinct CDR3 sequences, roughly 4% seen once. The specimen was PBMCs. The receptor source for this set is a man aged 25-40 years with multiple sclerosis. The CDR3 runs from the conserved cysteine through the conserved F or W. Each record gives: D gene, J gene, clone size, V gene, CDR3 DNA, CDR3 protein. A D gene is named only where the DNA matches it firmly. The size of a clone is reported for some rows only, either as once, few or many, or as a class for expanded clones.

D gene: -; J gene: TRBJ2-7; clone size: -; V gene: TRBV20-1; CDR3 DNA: TGCAGTGCTAGAGACTACAGGGATCGGTTGGACGAGCAGTACTTC; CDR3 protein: CSARDYRDRLDEQYF
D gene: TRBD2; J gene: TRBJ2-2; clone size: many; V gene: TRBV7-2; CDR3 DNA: TGTGCCAGCAGCTTAGTCCCCGGGAGGGCGAACACCGGGGAGCTGTTTTTT; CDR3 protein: CASSLVPGRANTGELFF
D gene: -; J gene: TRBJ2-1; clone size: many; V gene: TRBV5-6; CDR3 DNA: TGTGCCAGCAGCTCACGACCTGGGTCCTACAATGAGCAGTTCTTC; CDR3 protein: CASSSRPGSYNEQFF
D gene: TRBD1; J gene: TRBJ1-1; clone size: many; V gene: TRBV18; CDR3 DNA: TGTGCCAGCTCACCCTCCTATCCAGGGGGCCCGAACACTGAAGCTTTCTTT; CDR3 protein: CASSPSYPGGPNTEAFF
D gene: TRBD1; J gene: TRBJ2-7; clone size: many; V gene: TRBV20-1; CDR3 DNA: TGCAGTGGGCAGGGACAGGGAGGTCTTACTTGGGAGCAGTACTTC; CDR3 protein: CSGQGQGGLTWEQYF
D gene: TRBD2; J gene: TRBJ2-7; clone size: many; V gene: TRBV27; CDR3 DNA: TGTGCCAGCCAAGGGACTAGCGGCTCCTACGAGCAGTACTTC; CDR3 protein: CASQGTSGSYEQYF
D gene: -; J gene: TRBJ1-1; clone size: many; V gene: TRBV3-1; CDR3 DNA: TGTGCCAGCAGCCAAGTAGGGGGCACTGAAGCTTTCTTT; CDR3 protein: CASSQVGGTEAFF
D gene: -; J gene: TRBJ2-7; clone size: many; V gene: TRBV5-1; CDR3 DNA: TGCGCCAGCAGCTTCTACTTAGCGCTACCAGCCCGGTCCTACGAGCAGTACTTC; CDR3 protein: CASSFYLALPARSYEQYF
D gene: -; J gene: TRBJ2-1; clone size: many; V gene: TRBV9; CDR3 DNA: TGTGCCAGCAGCGTAGCGGTAGGGGGAGCTTTCTACAATGAGCAGTTCTTC; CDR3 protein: CASSVAVGGAFYNEQFF
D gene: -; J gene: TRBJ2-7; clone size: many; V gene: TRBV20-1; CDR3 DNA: TGCAGTGCTAGAGATCTCGGGAGCTACGAGCAGTACTTC; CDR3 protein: CSARDLGSYEQYF
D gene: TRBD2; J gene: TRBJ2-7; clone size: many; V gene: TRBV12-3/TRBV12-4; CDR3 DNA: TGTGCCAGCAGTTTTGGACTAGCACGGTCCTACGAGCAGTACTTC; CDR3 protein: CASSFGLARSYEQYF
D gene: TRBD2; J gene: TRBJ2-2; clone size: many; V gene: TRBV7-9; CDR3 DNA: TGTGCCAGCACCCTCGTACTAGCGGGAGGAACCGGGGAGCTGTTTTTT; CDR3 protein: CASTLVLAGGTGELFF
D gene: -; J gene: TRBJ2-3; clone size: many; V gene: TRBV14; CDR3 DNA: TGTGCCAGCAGCCCCAAAGGAGATACGCAGTATTTT; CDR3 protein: CASSPKGDTQYF
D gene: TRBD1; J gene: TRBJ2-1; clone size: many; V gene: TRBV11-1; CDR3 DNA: TGTGCCAGCAGCTTAACCTACCTCGGACAGGGGAGGAATGAGCAGTTCTTC; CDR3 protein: CASSLTYLGQGRNEQFF
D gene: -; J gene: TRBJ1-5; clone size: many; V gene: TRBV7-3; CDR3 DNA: TGTGCCAGCAGCTTTTCAAGGGCTGGGCGAGCTCAGCCCCAGCATTTT; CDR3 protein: CASSFSRAGRAQPQHF
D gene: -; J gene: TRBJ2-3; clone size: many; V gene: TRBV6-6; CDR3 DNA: TGTGCCACCCGAACCTGGGGGGTGACAGATACGCAGTATTTT; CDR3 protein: CATRTWGVTDTQYF
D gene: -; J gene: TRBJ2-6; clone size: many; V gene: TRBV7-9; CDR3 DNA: TGTGCCAGCAGCTTAGCCCGGAACTCTGGGGCCAACGTCCTGACTTTC; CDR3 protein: CASSLARNSGANVLTF
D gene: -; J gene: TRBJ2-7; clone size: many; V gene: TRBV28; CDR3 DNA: TGTGCCAGCTCGAGCGTCTACGAGCAGTACTTC; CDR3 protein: CASSSVYEQYF
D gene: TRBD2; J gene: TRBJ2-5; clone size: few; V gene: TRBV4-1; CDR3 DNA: TGCGCCAGCAGCCAAGAAACTAGCGGGCCTTTAGAGACCCAGTACTTC; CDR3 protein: CASSQETSGPLETQYF
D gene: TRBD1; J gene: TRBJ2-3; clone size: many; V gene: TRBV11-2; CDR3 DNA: TGTGCCAGCAGCTTAGAGAGACAGGGGACAGATACGCAGTATTTT; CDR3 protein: CASSLERQGTDTQYF
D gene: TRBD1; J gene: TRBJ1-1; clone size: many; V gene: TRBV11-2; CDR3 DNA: TGTGCCAGCAGCAACACCGGGACAGGGAGACTCGCTTTCTTT; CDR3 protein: CASSNTGTGRLAFF
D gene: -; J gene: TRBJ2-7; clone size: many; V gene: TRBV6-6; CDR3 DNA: TGTGCCAGCAGTTACATTGTCCTCAATGGGCATTACGAGCAGTACTTC; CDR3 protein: CASSYIVLNGHYEQYF
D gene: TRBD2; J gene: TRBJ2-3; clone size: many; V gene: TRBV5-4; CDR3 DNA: TGTGCCAGCAGCCCAGGGACTAGCGGGACGGGGGATACGCAGTATTTT; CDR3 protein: CASSPGTSGTGDTQYF
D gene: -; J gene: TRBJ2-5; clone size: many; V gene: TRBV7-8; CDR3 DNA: TGTGCCAGCAGCTTTACAGGGGGCGGGGGGATCCAAGAGACCCAGTACTTC; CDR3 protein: CASSFTGGGGIQETQYF